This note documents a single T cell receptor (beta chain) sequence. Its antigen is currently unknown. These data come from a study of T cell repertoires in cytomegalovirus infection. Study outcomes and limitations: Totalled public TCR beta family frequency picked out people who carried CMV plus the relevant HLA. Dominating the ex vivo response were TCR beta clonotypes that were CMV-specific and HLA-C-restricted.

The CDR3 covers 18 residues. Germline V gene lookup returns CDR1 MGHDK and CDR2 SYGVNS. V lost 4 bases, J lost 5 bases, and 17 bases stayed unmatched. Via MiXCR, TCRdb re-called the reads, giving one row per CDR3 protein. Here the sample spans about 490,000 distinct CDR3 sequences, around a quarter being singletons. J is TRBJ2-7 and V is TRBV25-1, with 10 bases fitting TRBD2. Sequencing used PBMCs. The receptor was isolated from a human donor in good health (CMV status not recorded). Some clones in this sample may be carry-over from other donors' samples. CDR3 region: CASSATMGRAGGGHEQYF. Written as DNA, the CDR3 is TGTGCCAGCAGTGCAACAATGGGGCGAGCGGGAGGGGGCCACGAGCAGTACTTC.